The 24 T cell receptor beta chains in this list originate from one sample, sequenced in a study of PD-1 blockade in classical Hodgkin lymphoma. Only in-frame clones appear in the TCRdb table, and some are missing; sequencing was by immunoSEQ multiplex PCR. Found here are more than 60,000 clones, about 88% of them singletons; the top ten hold about 9.6%. Relapse after autologous stem cell transplantation occurred in every patient, and brentuximab vedotin exposure varied. Sequenced material: peripheral blood mononuclear cells (PBMCs), taken at baseline. All receptors derive from a human donor with classical Hodgkin lymphoma.

About this clone itself: This sample also contains other DNA sequences that code for the same CDR3. The chain couples TRBV6-1 to TRBJ2-7, with no clear D. Germline CDR1 reads MNHNS; CDR2 reads SASEGT. This CDR3 comprises 11 residues. V was clipped by 4 bases and J by 4 bases, with 5 bases between them. CDR3 residues: CASSGIYEQYF. CDR3 nucleotide sequence: TGTGCCAGCAGTGGTATTTACGAGCAGTACTTC.

This chain connects TRBV27 to TRBJ1-1; a weak D match, TRBD1 (5 bases). V lost 3 bases and J lost 3, with 14 bases in between. This CDR3 contains 15 residues. Germline V gene sequence: CDR1 MNHEY, CDR2 SMNVEV (reference sequence). The CDR3 DNA reads as TGTGCCAGCAGTTTGGGGCAGGAACCTTACACTGAAGCTTTCTTT. This encodes CASSLGQEPYTEAFF.

V usage is TRBV7-8 and J usage is TRBJ1-3; TRBD1 matches 9 bases. The germline V gene encodes CDR1 SGHVS and CDR2 FQNEAQ. The CDR3 has 19 residues. V gave up 5 bases and J gave up 0 bases; unmatched junction bases: 14. CDR3 amino acids: CASSPRRLAGQGSGNTIYF. The DNA of the CDR3 is TGTGCCAGCAGCCCAAGACGCCTAGCGGGACAGGGCTCTGGAAACACCATATATTTT.

This chain links TRBV27 with TRBJ2-3; D is ambiguous. Trimming cost V 3 bases and J 5 bases, with 12 bases left between them. Per germline, CDR1 MNHEY and CDR2 SMNVEV (reference sequence). The CDR3 has 14 residues. The CDR3 bases are TGTGCCAGCAGTTTTTATTGGCGAGGAGATACGCAGTATTTT. As protein: CASSFYWRGDTQYF.

The V and J genes are TRBV6-5 and TRBJ2-5; D may be TRBD2 (5 bases). The CDR3 has 15 residues. Germline CDR1 is MNHEY and CDR2 is SVGAGI. V lost 0 bases to trimming and J lost 5 bases, with 13 bases between them. The CDR3 DNA follows: TGTGCCAGCAGTTACTCGAGGGTCTCCGGGGAGACCCAGTACTTC. Amino acids: CASSYSRVSGETQYF.

The chain employs TRBV6-5 and TRBJ1-4, with a weak D call TRBD1 (6 bases). V was pared by 0 bases and J by 10 bases, with 12 bases between. Germline V gene data show CDR1 as MNHEY and CDR2 as SVGAGI. This CDR3 comprises 14 residues. CDR3 sequence reads: CASSYSRTEGKLFF. The CDR3 nucleotides read TGTGCCAGCAGTTACTCAAGGACAGAGGGAAAACTGTTTTTT.

The rearrangement joins TRBV5-1 to TRBJ1-1; D unresolved. V lost 0 bases to trimming and J lost 4 bases, with 19 bases between them. The germline V gene encodes CDR1 SGHRS and CDR2 YFSETQ. The CDR3 totals 17 residues. In nucleotides, the CDR3 is TGCGCCAGCAGCTTGGAGGGTTTAGCTACGAGTGGCACTGAAGCTTTCTTT. Translated: CASSLEGLATSGTEAFF.

This chain connects TRBV7-9 to TRBJ2-7, with D perhaps TRBD1 (6 bases). The length of the CDR3 is 14 residues. CDR1 is SEHNR, CDR2 FQNEAQ, per germline (reference sequence). V dropped 5 bases and J dropped 4 bases, with 15 bases sitting between them. Here the CDR3 DNA reads TGTGCCAGCAGCCACGGGGCAGGGGAGTACGAGCAGTACTTC. Protein: CASSHGAGEYEQYF.

This rearrangement joins TRBV28 to TRBJ1-1; the match to TRBD1 covers 7 bases. The CDR3 loop spans 12 amino acids. CDR1 is MDHEN, CDR2 SYDVKM, per germline. The junction had 6 bases not matched to a gene; V was cut back by 6 bases and J by 8 bases. The CDR3 reads CASRLTGAEAFF. The DNA for the CDR3 is TGTGCCAGCAGGCTAACAGGGGCAGAAGCTTTCTTT.

V gene TRBV6-1 combines with J gene TRBJ2-2; TRBD1 agrees at 8 bases. CDR1 and CDR2 (germline): MNHNS, SASEGT. This CDR3 has 17 amino acids. J was trimmed by 3 bases and V by 2 bases; bases with no gene match: 8. The CDR3 DNA is TGTGCCAGCAGTGAAACTCCGACAGGGGCCCACACCGGGGAGCTGTTTTTT. It encodes CASSETPTGAHTGELFF.

CDR3 amino acids: CASETGAQETQYF. In DNA, the CDR3 is TGTGCCAGCGAGACAGGCGCCCAAGAGACCCAGTACTTC. V gene TRBV2 combines with J gene TRBJ2-5; tentative D call: TRBD1 (6 bases). With 8 bases removed from V and 1 base from J, the gap between germline ends came to 11 bases. This CDR3 spans 13 amino acids. Germline CDR1 reads SNHLY; CDR2 reads FYNNEI.

The chain is built from TRBV5-8 and TRBJ2-7; D is unclear. The CDR3 is 14 amino acids. Germline CDR1 SGHTS, CDR2 YDEGEE. The V gene lost 3 bases and the J gene lost 2 bases, with 12 bases spanning the gap. Here the CDR3 reads CASSSPPRTYEQYF. CDR3 DNA: TGTGCCAGCAGCTCCCCCCCGAGGACCTACGAGCAGTACTTC.

The rearrangement links TRBV18 to TRBJ2-1, with 9 bases that match TRBD2. Losses at the gene ends were 0 bases for V and 3 bases for J; bases not matched to a gene: 6. Germline values: CDR1 KGHSH, CDR2 LQKENI. The CDR3 is made up of 17 amino acids. CDR3 protein: CASSPPSAGGLYNEQFF. The CDR3 DNA reads TGTGCCAGCTCACCACCTTCCGCGGGGGGGCTCTACAATGAGCAGTTCTTC.

The V gene is TRBV6-1, the J gene TRBJ2-7; D possibly corresponds to TRBD2 (5 bases). Deletions cut 8 bases from V and 9 bases from J, with 14 bases between. The CDR3 sequence is 11 residues long. Germline CDR1 reads MNHNS; CDR2 reads SASEGT. Here the CDR3 reads CASRSLDWQYF. The CDR3 DNA is TGTGCCAGCCGTTCCTTGGACTGGCAGTACTTC.

The chain uses TRBV4-1 and TRBJ1-2, with TRBD1 identical over 9 bases. The CDR3 sequence is 14 residues long. Per germline, CDR1 MGHRA and CDR2 YSYEKL. With 1 base clipped from V and 8 bases from J, the junction kept 5 bases outside the gene matches. The CDR3: CASSQVGDRDGYTF. CDR3 sequence (DNA): TGCGCCAGCAGCCAAGTTGGGGACAGGGACGGCTACACCTTC.

This clone was found once. The V call is TRBV9, the J call TRBJ2-5; 8 bases are shared with TRBD2. This CDR3 region has 13 residues. The V gene's germline CDR1 is SGDLS and CDR2 YYNGEE. V lost 0 bases and J lost 5; bases outside the gene matches: 0. Here the CDR3 DNA reads TGTGCCAGCAGCGTAGGCGGGAGGGAGACCCAGTACTTC. Protein sequence: CASSVGGRETQYF.

The chain combines TRBV30 with TRBJ2-7; TRBD1 matches 11 bases. Germline CDR1 is GTSNPN and CDR2 is SVGIG (reference sequence). V was clipped by 8 bases and J by 7 bases; unmatched bases: 16. This CDR3 has 15 amino acids. CDR3 region: CAATDPGQGVLEQYF. The CDR3 DNA is TGTGCCGCCACGGATCCGGGACAGGGGGTTCTAGAGCAGTACTTC.

This clone was counted a single time. J is TRBJ1-1 and V is TRBV5-1; no clear D gene. Looked up from germline, CDR1 is SGHRS and CDR2 is YFSETQ. This CDR3 comprises 14 residues. V was clipped by 4 bases and J by 8 bases, with 18 bases between them. The CDR3 DNA sequence: TGCGCCAGCAGCGGAACGGACGATTGGGGAGAAGCTTTCTTT. Residues: CASSGTDDWGEAFF. Complete variable domain (other parts from reference TRBV5-1 and TRBJ1-1): KAGVTQTPRYLIKTRGQQVTLSCSPISGHRSVSWYQQTPGQGLQFLFEYFSETQRNKGNFPGRFSGRQFSNSRSEMNVSTLELGDSALYLCASSGTDDWGEAFFGQGTRLTVV.

J is TRBJ1-1 and V is TRBV7-6; D remains unclear. Trimming shortened V by 1 base and J by 5 bases, and 8 bases separated the two germline ends. This CDR3 is 13 amino acids long. Germline assignment: CDR1 SGHVS and CDR2 FNYEAQ. In DNA form, the CDR3 reads TGTGCCAGCAGCTTAGGTAGCTTTACTGAAGCTTTCTTT. This sequence encodes CASSLGSFTEAFF.

The chain has TRBV7-9 and TRBJ2-4; D remains unclear. The V gene's germline CDR1 is SEHNR and CDR2 FQNEAQ (reference sequence). Trimming stripped 5 bases from V and 12 bases from J, with 17 bases between. CDR3 length: 13 residues. The CDR3 DNA follows: TGTGCCAGCAGCCTACCGCTCGGGCGAACTCAGTACTTC. Translation: CASSLPLGRTQYF.

The chain employs TRBV29-1 and TRBJ2-7, with D perhaps being TRBD1 or TRBD2 (6 bases each). Germline values: CDR1 SQVTM, CDR2 ANQGSEA. Trimming removed 7 bases at V and 0 bases at J, with 13 bases between. This CDR3 has 13 amino acids. The CDR3 reads CSGGGLHSYEQYF. The CDR3 DNA is TGCAGCGGTGGGGGGCTGCACTCCTACGAGCAGTACTTC.

This chain uses TRBV7-8 with TRBJ1-3; no reliable D call. Germline lookup yields CDR1 SGHVS and CDR2 FQNEAQ. The length of the CDR3 is 12 residues. V was shortened by 1 base and J by 4 bases, with 2 bases between the two germline ends. CDR3 protein: CASSLGGNTIYF. The CDR3 bases are TGTGCCAGCAGCTTAGGGGGAAACACCATATATTTT.

V usage is TRBV15 and J usage is TRBJ1-4, with unresolved D. V gave up 0 bases and J gave up 4 bases, with 9 bases separating them. The germline V gene has CDR1 LNHNV and CDR2 YYDKDF (reference sequence). The length of the CDR3 is 15 residues. CDR3 coding DNA: TGTGCCACCAGCAGAGATCGGATGGGTAATGAAAAACTGTTTTTT. Its translation is CATSRDRMGNEKLFF.

This clone was recorded only once. The chain employs TRBV5-8 and TRBJ2-7, with 7 bases fitting TRBD1. The CDR3 contains 15 residues. J gave up 5 bases and V 2 bases, and 10 bases lay outside the gene matches. The germline V gene encodes CDR1 SGHTS and CDR2 YDEGEE. DNA of the CDR3: TGTGCCAGCAGCTTACCCAGGACAGGCGGTGACGAGCAGTACTTC. Residues: CASSLPRTGGDEQYF.